Listed here are 22 T cell receptor beta chains from one sample, sequenced in a study of monozygotic twins with inflammatory bowel disease. TCRdb reprocessed the 5' RACE reads, keeping one entry per CDR3 protein, no DNA. The table for this sample gives more than 350,000 distinct CDR3 sequences. Sequenced input: blood. These receptors originate from a human donor with ulcerative colitis or Crohn's disease, or a healthy co-twin of an affected twin (not recorded which).

The chain combines TRBV4-1 with TRBJ2-7; the D call from TCRdb, TRBD1, cannot be confirmed without DNA. This CDR3 spans 14 amino acids. Looked up from germline, CDR1 is MGHRA and CDR2 is YSYEKL. The CDR3 loop is CASSQGQGVYEQYF.

The chain has TRBV5-4 and TRBJ2-5; the TCRdb call, TRBD1, lacks DNA for checking. Germline CDR1 is SGHNT and CDR2 is YYREEE (reference sequence). This CDR3 has 14 amino acids. CDR3 region: CASSYLDREKTQYF. Combining the CDR3 with reference TRBV5-4 and TRBJ2-5 gives the whole variable domain ETGVTQSPTHLIKTRGQQVTLRCSSQSGHNTVSWYQQALGQGPQFIFQYYREEENGRGNFPPRFSGLQFPNYSSELNVNALELDDSALYLCASSYLDREKTQYFGPGTRLLVL.

CDR3 loop: CASSSLKEQFF. The rearrangement uses TRBV12-3 or TRBV12-4 and TRBJ2-1. The CDR3 has 11 residues.

The chain is built from TRBV5-1 and TRBJ2-3; TCRdb calls TRBD2, which cannot be checked without DNA. The CDR3 totals 17 residues. CDR1 is SGHRS, CDR2 YFSETQ, per germline. CDR3 sequence: CASSLGTSGPSTDTQYF.

This sequence joins TRBV28 and TRBJ1-4; TCRdb names TRBD1, which stays unverified in the absence of DNA. Germline-derived CDR1 and CDR2 are MDHEN and SYDVKM. This CDR3 region has 12 residues. The CDR3 loop is CASSRGNEKLFF.

The J gene is TRBJ2-6, the V gene TRBV6-1; no DNA is available, so the TRBD1 call from TCRdb remains unchecked. CDR3 length: 14 residues. Looked up from germline, CDR1 is MNHNS and CDR2 is SASEGT. The CDR3 region is CASGRLTGANVLTF.

The chain joins TRBV18 to TRBJ2-1. The CDR3 totals 17 residues. Germline V gives CDR1 KGHSH, CDR2 LQKENI. This CDR3 is CASSPKRSGSSYNEQFF.

V is TRBV20-1 and J is TRBJ2-7. Looked up from germline, CDR1 is DFQATT and CDR2 is SNEGSKA (reference sequence). There are 12 residues in the CDR3. CDR3 protein: CSINGYSYEQYF.

The V gene is TRBV28, the J gene TRBJ2-4; with no DNA, the TCRdb D assignment of TRBD2 cannot be verified. CDR1 and CDR2 from the germline V gene are MDHEN and SYDVKM. The CDR3 spans 14 residues. The chain's CDR3 is CASSWRRGKNIQYF.

This chain connects TRBV12-3 or TRBV12-4 to TRBJ1-1; there is no DNA to check the TCRdb D call of TRBD1. This CDR3 contains 13 residues. CDR3 residues: CASRGHSDTEAFF.

The chain combines TRBV20-1 with TRBJ2-1; TCRdb proposes TRBD1, but this gene call is untestable without DNA. CDR1 is DFQATT, CDR2 SNEGSKA, per germline (reference sequence). CDR3 size: 13 residues. The CDR3 protein is CSAHRQGSNEQFF.

The rearrangement links TRBV5-1 to TRBJ2-5; the TCRdb D gene call, TRBD1, has no DNA to confirm it. The germline CDR1 and CDR2 sequences are SGHRS and YFSETQ. The CDR3 runs 15 residues. The CDR3: CASIRGGDFQETQYF.

The chain employs TRBV20-1 and TRBJ2-2. This CDR3 has 16 amino acids. The germline gives CDR1 DFQATT, CDR2 SNEGSKA (reference sequence). CDR3 region: CSARYRKGKATGELFF.

This sequence joins TRBV9 and TRBJ2-2. This CDR3 region has 14 residues. Germline values: CDR1 SGDLS, CDR2 YYNGEE. The CDR3 loop is CASSVGLNTGELFF.

The chain combines TRBV28 with TRBJ1-5; TCRdb calls TRBD1, which cannot be checked without DNA. Per germline, CDR1 MDHEN and CDR2 SYDVKM. The CDR3 extends over 14 amino acids. CDR3 amino acids: CASSLGQGSQPQHF.

The chain recombines TRBV5-1 with TRBJ2-4; no DNA is available, so the TRBD1 call from TCRdb remains unchecked. CDR3 length: 16 residues. The germline V gene has CDR1 SGHRS and CDR2 YFSETQ. The CDR3 here is CASSPLVGLAKNIQYF.

This chain joins TRBV20-1 and TRBJ2-2; TCRdb selects TRBD1, and the lack of DNA leaves this call unchecked. CDR1 is DFQATT, CDR2 SNEGSKA, per germline (reference sequence). The CDR3 consists of 14 residues. The CDR3: CSAPRRGGTGELFF.

The chain recombines TRBV7-2 with TRBJ2-1; TCRdb proposes TRBD1, but this gene call is untestable without DNA. The germline V gene has CDR1 SGHTA and CDR2 FQGNSA. The CDR3 sequence is 15 residues long. The CDR3 here is CASSSDIESYNEQFF.

V gene TRBV5-1 combines with J gene TRBJ2-2; there is no DNA to check the TCRdb D call of TRBD1. CDR1 and CDR2 (germline): SGHRS, YFSETQ. The length of the CDR3 is 15 residues. CDR3 region: CASSRTHQDTGELFF.

The chain links TRBV2 to TRBJ2-5; TCRdb reports TRBD1, a call that lacks DNA to check it against. Per the germline V gene, CDR1 is SNHLY and CDR2 is FYNNEI. This CDR3 has 14 residues. The CDR3 loop reads CASSERQGQETQYF.

J is TRBJ1-5 and V is TRBV7-8. The CDR3 runs 16 residues. Per germline, CDR1 SGHVS and CDR2 FQNEAQ. CDR3: CASSSDVGYSNQPQHF.

This chain connects TRBV10-3 to TRBJ2-1; the TCRdb call, TRBD2, lacks DNA for checking. From germline, CDR1 is ENHRY and CDR2 SYGVKD. The CDR3 covers 15 residues. CDR3 sequence: CAISAGPSSYNEQFF.